This TCR beta chain was recorded in a study of post-analysis software for immune sequencing data. Presence of unique molecular identifiers characterized the TCR beta cDNA libraries. TCRdb recomputed calls from the PCR reads with MiXCR, one row per CDR3 protein. The sample has approximately 690,000 distinct CDR3 sequences, 55% to 70% seen once. General study findings and limits: Controls had lower frequencies than patients of about five TRBV segments, which included TRBV5-6, TRBV5-1 and TRBV20-1. Among multiple sclerosis patients, normalized Chao1 diversity was significantly below that of controls.

Worth noting for this clonotype: Its antigen is not known.

The V end lost 4 bases, the J end lost 8 bases, and 11 bases lay between the germline ends. The CDR3 is 12 residues long. The germline CDR1 and CDR2 sequences are MNHEY and SVGEGT. The receptor's source is a girl aged 2-15 years with multiple sclerosis. The sample was blood. The J gene is TRBJ1-1, the V gene TRBV6-2 or TRBV6-3; D unclear. The CDR3 coding sequence is TGTGCCAGCAGTTCCCTAATACGAGAAGCTTTCTTT. Translated: CASSSLIREAFF.